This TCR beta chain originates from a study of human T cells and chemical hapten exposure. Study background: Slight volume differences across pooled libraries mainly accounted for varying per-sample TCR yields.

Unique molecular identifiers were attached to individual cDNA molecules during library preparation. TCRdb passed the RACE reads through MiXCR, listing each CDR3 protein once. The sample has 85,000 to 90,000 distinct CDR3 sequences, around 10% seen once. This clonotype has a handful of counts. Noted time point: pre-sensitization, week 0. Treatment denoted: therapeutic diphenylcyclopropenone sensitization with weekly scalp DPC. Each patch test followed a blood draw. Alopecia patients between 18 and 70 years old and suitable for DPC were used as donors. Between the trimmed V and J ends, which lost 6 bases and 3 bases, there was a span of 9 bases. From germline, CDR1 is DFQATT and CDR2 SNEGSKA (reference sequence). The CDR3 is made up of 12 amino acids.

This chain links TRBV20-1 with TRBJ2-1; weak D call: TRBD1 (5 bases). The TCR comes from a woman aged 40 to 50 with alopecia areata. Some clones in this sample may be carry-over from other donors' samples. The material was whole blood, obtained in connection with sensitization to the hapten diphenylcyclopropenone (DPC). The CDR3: CSARQSYNEQFF. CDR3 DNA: TGCAGTGCAAGACAGAGCTACAATGAGCAGTTCTTC.